The entry below describes one TCR beta chain. This clonotype was recorded at least ten times. Its specific antigen is unknown. Base qualities are not at hand, and no much larger clone is one base apart. Stable Graves' hyperthyroidism was defined as the absence of progression to ophthalmopathy over 18 months of follow-up. Hyperthyroidism patients were newly diagnosed, had a disease duration of under 2 months, and were aged 18 to 65 years. Exclusion was applied to patients with uncontrolled infections, other autoimmune diseases, pregnancy or lactation. Diagnoses relied on clinical symptoms, serum thyroxine and TRAb, thyroid ultrasound and orbital computed tomography. PBMCs were separated from 8 to 10 ml of fresh peripheral blood using Ficoll-Paque density gradient centrifugation. Trizol reagent was used to extract total RNA, and RNA quality was then checked on an Agilent 2100 Bioanalyzer. This sample is drawn from a study of T cells in Graves' hyperthyroidism and ophthalmopathy (dated by TCRdb to the late 2010s). Concerning the study at large: Peripheral blood samples were taken at the time of initial diagnosis, prior to any treatment. To identify distinguishing TCR V-J signatures, a discovery cohort of around 100 patients was used, comprising 43 with Graves' ophthalmopathy and about 59 with stable Graves' hyperthyroidism. An independent validation cohort of 18 to 20 hyperthyroidism patients and 17 patients who later progressed to ophthalmopathy tested prospective prediction of ophthalmopathy. The 100 or so discovery patients were divided at random into training and test sets in a 7:3 ratio. In more than 5 Graves' hyperthyroidism patients, the study also compared T-cell repertoires from thyroid tissue with T-cell repertoires from blood. Following sampling, methimazole starting at 30 mg daily was given to hyperthyroidism patients, and high-dose intravenous methylprednisolone was given to ophthalmopathy patients. The paper reports TCR Vbeta CDR3 sequencing of approximately 140 peripheral blood samples: some 44 ophthalmopathy, about 75 hyperthyroidism and approximately 17 progressor patients. On the study overall, not on this receptor specifically: Sample size was not statistically predetermined, and investigators were not blinded to group allocation. In validation, progression to ophthalmopathy was predicted by the model with almost 71% sensitivity and nearly 75% specificity, a median of approximately 6.5 months before onset. Most expanded thyroid clonotypes (frequency above 0.001) were also detected in blood, a finding suggesting that blood repertoires may reflect thyroid immune responses. A 13 V-J signature model separated ophthalmopathy from stable hyperthyroidism, with 87.88% sensitivity and roughly 81% specificity in cross-validation and 80%/75% in testing.

The TCR beta CDR3 regions were amplified from RNA transcripts. The first round of RT-PCR for the TCR CDR3 was performed with the HTBI primer set and the Qiagen OneStep RT-PCR kit. Libraries were constructed in a second round of multiplex PCR, after which size selection and purification were performed. Paired-end sequencing of the libraries was performed with 100 bp reads on an Illumina HiSeq2000. As for the authors' bioinformatics: SOAPnuke was used to process the raw data, throwing out any read that contained adapters or uncalled bases, had a mean Phred below 15, or lacked an exact constant-primer or identifier match. High-quality paired reads were merged using COPE v1.2.5, and each unique nucleotide sequence was defined as a clonotype. Clonotypes were aligned to IMGT TRBV, TRBD and TRBJ reference segments using MiTCR v1.1. Analysis was restricted to V-J combinations with a frequency above 0.0001, which covered 98% to 99.2% of repertoires. A TCS score was defined as the ratio between F50 (clonal expansion) and ExV (chaos), using BLOSUM62-based TCRdist between CDR3 peptides within each V-J. Welch's t-statistics and random forest reduced 514 V-J features to roughly 13, which were used in a naive Bayes classifier (R e1071). TCRdb reanalyzed the raw reads on its own, using fastp at Q25 for trimming and MiXCR for clone calling, and kept in-frame beta chains. Rows matching on CDR3 protein sequence are summarized as one entry with the most common DNA and genes. The V and J calls and clone size are TCRdb's, not the authors'. For this sample there are about 360,000 distinct CDR3 sequences; less than 15% appear just once. Around 9.2% of the sample is taken by the ten largest.

For CDR1 and CDR2, the germline V gene lists SGHTA and FQGNSA. V lost 0 bases and J lost 6 bases; the stretch between them is 11 bases long. The CDR3 covers 14 residues, taking in both the cysteine and the phenylalanine. Kept here is only the CDR3 DNA, which spans 42 bases and is read in frame from base 1. The receptor was isolated from a woman aged 18 to 35 with Graves' hyperthyroidism. Sequencing was performed on blood. Recombination joined TRBV7-2 with TRBJ1-2; perhaps TRBD1 is the D gene, with 5 bases matching. Here is the DNA: TGTGCCAGCAGCTTAGCGTTCGGGGGAGATGGCTACACCTTC. The translation is CASSLAFGGDGYTF.